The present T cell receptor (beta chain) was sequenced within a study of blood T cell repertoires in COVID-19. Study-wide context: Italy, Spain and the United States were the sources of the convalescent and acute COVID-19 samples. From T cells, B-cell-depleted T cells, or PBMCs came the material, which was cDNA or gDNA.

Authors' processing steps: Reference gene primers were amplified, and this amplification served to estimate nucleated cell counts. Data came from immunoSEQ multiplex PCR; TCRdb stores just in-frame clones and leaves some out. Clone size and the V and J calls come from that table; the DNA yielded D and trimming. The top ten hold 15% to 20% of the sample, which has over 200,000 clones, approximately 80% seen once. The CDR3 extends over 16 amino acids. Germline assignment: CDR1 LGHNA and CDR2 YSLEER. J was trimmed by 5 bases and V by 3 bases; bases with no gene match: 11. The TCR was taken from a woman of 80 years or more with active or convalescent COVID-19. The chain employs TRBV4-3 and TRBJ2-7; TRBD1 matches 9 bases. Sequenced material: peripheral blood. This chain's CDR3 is CASSHASRDRVHEQYF. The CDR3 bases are TGCGCCAGCAGCCACGCCTCCCGGGACAGGGTCCACGAGCAGTACTTC.